This paragraph reports one T cell receptor (beta chain). Germline CDR1 SNHLY, CDR2 FYNNEI. Losses at the gene ends were 2 bases for V and 4 bases for J; bases not matched to a gene: 7. The CDR3 sequence is 17 residues long. The assay was immunoSEQ multiplex PCR, and TCRdb's table has in-frame clones only and misses some. The sample holds approximately 1,600 clones, roughly 77% seen once. The data derive from a study of tumor T cells in aggressive B-cell lymphoma. This clonotype was obtained from an adult with diffuse large B cell lymphoma. What was sequenced was tumor tissue. The rearrangement uses TRBV2 and TRBJ2-1, with 11 bases lining up with TRBD2. DNA for the CDR3: TGTGCCAGCAGTGAACACGAGACTAGCGGGACATACAATGAGCAGTTCTTC. Its protein product is CASSEHETSGTYNEQFF.